This T cell receptor (beta chain) was profiled in a study of T cell responses to AZD1222 COVID-19 vaccine. Study-wide context: Doses given second, at about 4 or about 12 weeks, were pooled. Findings of the study overall: Mapped onto spike, vaccine-associated CD4 TCRs spanned it and were dominant at 160-218 and 743-854.

Germline CDR1 SGDLS, CDR2 YYNGEE. With V trimmed by 4 bases and J by 1 base, 4 bases remained unmatched. CDR3 length equals 15 residues. Concerning this clone: Its antigen remains unidentified.

Sequencing used immunoSEQ multiplex PCR; TCRdb keeps in-frame clones, though not all of them. The data show around 180,000 clones, with 90% seen just once and approximately 2.9% held by the top ten. This rearrangement joins TRBV9 to TRBJ1-4; TRBD1 matches 7 bases. The sequencing used peripheral blood, collected on day 0 of AZD1222 vaccination. This receptor was taken from an adult in good health. CDR3 region: CASSPGGVTNEKLFF. In DNA form, the CDR3 reads TGTGCCAGCAGCCCAGGGGGGGTAACTAATGAAAAACTGTTTTTT.